This T cell receptor (beta chain) originates from a study of T cell repertoires in cytomegalovirus infection. Turning to the study itself: Public TCR beta signatures indicated both CMV infection and matching HLA type.

In the case of this clonotype: Its antigen is not known.

V was clipped by 1 base and J by 0 bases, with 6 bases between them. The CDR3 extends over 13 amino acids. Germline values: CDR1 SQVTM, CDR2 ANQGSEA. From the reads, TCRdb called clonotypes with MiXCR, one entry per CDR3 protein. The sample carries some 50,000 distinct CDR3 sequences, about 21% recorded once. Points from the study as a whole: There were HLA-C-restricted CMV-specific TCR beta clonotypes dominating the ex vivo response. CMV carriers having the relevant HLA were flagged by cumulative public TCR beta family frequency.

The sample here was CD8+ T cells from cultured PBMCs, taken from culture after CMV antigen stimulation. The sequence came from a human donor in good health (CMV status not recorded). Some clones in this sample may be carry-over from other donors' samples. This chain connects TRBV29-1 to TRBJ1-1; D gene ambiguous. The CDR3 DNA is TGCAGCGTTGAAGGCCATATGAACACTGAAGCTTTCTTT. This translates into CSVEGHMNTEAFF.